Shown below are 24 T cell receptor beta chains from a single sample sequenced in a study of T cells after yellow fever vaccination. TCRdb recomputed calls from the 5' RACE reads with MiXCR, one row per CDR3 protein. Of roughly 310,000 distinct CDR3 sequences listed, 3.6% are singletons. The specimen comprised PBMCs, sampled on the day of the yellow fever booster vaccination. The origin of the receptors is a man aged 18-30 years who received the YFV17D yellow fever vaccine.

This clonotype was counted at least ten times. The rearrangement joins TRBV9 to TRBJ2-1; the D gene is possibly TRBD1 (6 bases). CDR3 size: 14 residues. The germline V gene encodes CDR1 SGDLS and CDR2 YYNGEE. The V end lost 0 bases, the J end lost 8 bases, and 12 bases lay between the germline ends. CDR3 residues: CASSVDPGADEQFF. In nucleotides, the CDR3 is TGTGCCAGCAGCGTAGACCCAGGGGCGGATGAGCAGTTCTTC. The entire variable domain, with the rest obtained from reference TRBV9 and TRBJ2-1, is as follows: DSGVTQTPKHLITATGQRVTLRCSPRSGDLSVYWYQQSLDQGLQFLIQYYNGEERAKGNILERFSAQQFPDLHSELNLSSLELGDSALYFCASSVDPGADEQFFGPGTRLTVL.

This clonotype was seen repeatedly, ten times or more. In DNA form, the CDR3 reads TGCAGCGTTAAGGCCTATGGCTACACCTTC. Translation: CSVKAYGYTF. The V gene is TRBV29-1, the J gene TRBJ1-2; D uncertain. The ends were cut back, 5 bases at V and 4 bases at J, with 5 bases in the middle. The CDR3 is made up of 10 amino acids. CDR1 SQVTM and CDR2 ANQGSEA come from the germline V gene.

This clonotype was seen a few times. The V gene is TRBV19, the J gene TRBJ1-5; D is undetermined. V was shortened by 3 bases and J by 4 bases, with 13 bases between the two germline ends. The CDR3 is 15 amino acids. In germline, CDR1 is LNHDA, CDR2 SQIVND (reference sequence). CDR3 residues: CASSIFSSLNQPQHF. In DNA form, the CDR3 reads TGTGCCAGTAGTATTTTTAGCAGCCTAAATCAGCCCCAGCATTTT.

There are many counts of this clonotype. The V call is TRBV24-1, the J call TRBJ2-5; D is possibly TRBD1 or TRBD2 (6 bases each). Trimming pared 3 bases from V and 4 bases from J, leaving 8 bases between. From germline, CDR1 is KGHDR and CDR2 SFDVKD. The CDR3 is 13 residues long. CDR3 DNA: TGTGCCACCAGTGATGAGGGGGGAGAGACCCAGTACTTC. Translation gives CATSDEGGETQYF.

This clonotype was recorded at least ten times. The J gene is TRBJ2-2, the V gene TRBV5-1; the D is unclear. The CDR3 is 12 residues long. The germline V and J ends were trimmed by 5 bases and 9 bases, with 11 bases remaining between them. In germline, CDR1 is SGHRS, CDR2 YFSETQ. This CDR3 reads CASSWSARELFF. The CDR3 DNA reads TGCGCCAGCAGTTGGAGCGCGCGGGAGCTGTTTTTT.

This clonotype occurred a few times. The chain carries TRBV29-1 and TRBJ2-1, with no clear D. CDR1 SQVTM and CDR2 ANQGSEA come from the germline V gene. The CDR3 is 12 amino acids. The germline V and J ends were trimmed by 6 bases and 0 bases, with 6 bases remaining between them. The CDR3 region has the DNA TGCAGCGTCCACCACTCCTACAATGAGCAGTTCTTC. Protein sequence: CSVHHSYNEQFF.

This clonotype appeared a few times. The V and J genes are TRBV10-3 and TRBJ2-2; tentatively, D is TRBD1 (6 bases). The CDR3 length is 14 residues. V dropped 9 bases and J dropped 1 base, with 12 bases sitting between them. The V gene's germline CDR1 is ENHRY and CDR2 SYGVKD. CDR3 sequence: CAISGQQNTGELFF. As DNA, the CDR3 is TGTGCCATTTCAGGACAGCAGAACACCGGGGAGCTGTTTTTT.

Many counts were recorded for this clonotype. V usage is TRBV5-1 and J usage is TRBJ1-5, with a tentative D call TRBD1 (6 bases). The V gene lost 0 bases and the J gene lost 6 bases, with 13 bases spanning the gap. This CDR3 spans 15 amino acids. The germline gives CDR1 SGHRS, CDR2 YFSETQ. The CDR3 here is CASSLATGKGQPQHF. CDR3 nucleotide sequence: TGCGCCAGCAGCTTGGCGACAGGCAAGGGTCAGCCCCAGCATTTT.

CDR3 in amino acids: CASSLGGTGETQYF. The CDR3 bases are TGTGCCAGCAGCTTGGGAGGGACAGGGGAGACCCAGTACTTC. The chain couples TRBV7-7 to TRBJ2-5; 9 positions match TRBD1. V lost 3 bases to trimming and J lost 5 bases; unmatched junction nucleotides: 4. The germline gives CDR1 SSHAT, CDR2 FNYEAQ (reference sequence). The CDR3 is 14 residues long.

This clonotype was picked up a small number of times. This chain uses TRBV11-3 with TRBJ2-3; TRBD2 agrees at 8 bases. This CDR3 contains 16 residues. The V gene's germline CDR1 is SGHNT and CDR2 YENEEA. V was clipped by 0 bases and J by 0 bases; unmatched bases: 2. Here the CDR3 DNA reads TGTGCCAGCAGCTTAGAAGGCGGGGGGAGCACAGATACGCAGTATTTT. Encoded protein: CASSLEGGGSTDTQYF.

The table lists this clonotype with a few counts. This chain connects TRBV9 to TRBJ2-2, with 9 positions matching TRBD1. V lost 4 bases and J lost 2; bases outside the gene matches: 9. This CDR3 is built from 17 residues. Germline V gene data show CDR1 as SGDLS and CDR2 as YYNGEE. The CDR3: CASSSPVTGGNTGELFF. CDR3 coding DNA: TGTGCCAGCAGCTCGCCAGTGACAGGGGGTAACACCGGGGAGCTGTTTTTT.

This clonotype has ten or more counts. This sequence joins TRBV20-1 and TRBJ2-5; 13 nucleotides match TRBD2. The germline V gene has CDR1 DFQATT and CDR2 SNEGSKA (reference sequence). Germline trimming cut 7 bases from V and 7 bases from J; bases unmatched to any gene: 6. The CDR3 contains 13 residues. The CDR3 protein is CSGLGLAGWTQYF. The CDR3, as DNA: TGCAGTGGCTTGGGACTAGCGGGGTGGACCCAGTACTTC.

This clonotype came up many times. The J gene is TRBJ1-2, the V gene TRBV28; no clear D. This CDR3 is 16 amino acids long. Germline V CDR1 and CDR2: MDHEN, SYDVKM. V was shortened by 5 bases and J by 1 base, with 17 bases between the two germline ends. Here the CDR3 DNA reads TGTGCCAGCAGTACTACCGGACTGGGCCTTAACTATGGCTACACCTTC. Protein product: CASSTTGLGLNYGYTF.

This clonotype was seen repeatedly, ten times or more. This chain joins TRBV3-1 and TRBJ2-1; 8 bases align to TRBD1. The CDR3 is 13 residues long. With 5 bases clipped from V and 7 bases from J, the junction kept 4 bases outside the gene matches. CDR1 and CDR2 from the germline V gene are LGHDT and YNNKEL (reference sequence). The CDR3 is CASSEWDRNEQFF. The CDR3 DNA sequence: TGTGCCAGCAGCGAGTGGGACAGGAATGAGCAGTTCTTC.

The V and J genes are TRBV28 and TRBJ1-2; D ambiguous. There are 15 residues in the CDR3. CDR1 and CDR2 from the germline V gene are MDHEN and SYDVKM. Trimming took off 8 bases at V and 0 bases at J, with 16 bases between the two ends. In nucleotides, the CDR3 is TGTGCCAGCGGCCCGGTGGCAGTAGCTAACTATGGCTACACCTTC. Translation gives CASGPVAVANYGYTF.

This clonotype came up a few times. The chain is built from TRBV10-3 and TRBJ1-2; maybe TRBD1 (5 bases). This CDR3 contains 17 residues. Germline V gene data show CDR1 as ENHRY and CDR2 as SYGVKD. V dropped 4 bases and J dropped 7 bases, with 25 bases sitting between them. The CDR3 DNA follows: TGTGCCATCAGTGGATTTCCGACAGATACCCCTGAGTTTGGCTACACCTTC. It codes for CAISGFPTDTPEFGYTF.

This clonotype came up once. The chain uses TRBV7-2 and TRBJ2-5; tentatively, D is TRBD1 (7 bases). Trimming stripped 5 bases from V and 4 bases from J, with 20 bases between. Germline lookup yields CDR1 SGHTA and CDR2 FQGNSA. This CDR3 is 16 amino acids long. CDR3 sequence (DNA): TGTGCCAGCAGCCGCCAGGGGGGACGCGGTGGAGAGACCCAGTACTTC. Its translation: CASSRQGGRGGETQYF.

There are many counts of this clonotype. The chain carries TRBV7-8 and TRBJ1-1; possibly TRBD1 for D (5 bases). There are 13 residues in the CDR3. Germline-derived CDR1 and CDR2 are SGHVS and FQNEAQ. Trimming took off 5 bases at V and 1 base at J, with 8 bases between the two ends. The CDR3, as DNA: TGTGCCAGCAGCCCGGGACGGAACACTGAAGCTTTCTTT. This gives the protein CASSPGRNTEAFF.

This clonotype was counted at least ten times. The chain couples TRBV29-1 to TRBJ2-1; the D call may be TRBD1 or TRBD2 (5 bases each). The CDR3 has 14 amino acids. The V gene lost 6 bases and the J gene lost 3 bases, with 15 bases spanning the gap. Germline V CDR1 and CDR2: SQVTM, ANQGSEA. The DNA of the CDR3 is TGCAGCGTCCCCGGGGCGGTTCGCTACAATGAGCAGTTCTTC. It translates to CSVPGAVRYNEQFF.

In this sample, this clonotype turned up a few times. V and J are TRBV20-1 and TRBJ1-4; D not certain. Germline CDR1 and CDR2: DFQATT and SNEGSKA (reference sequence). The CDR3 sequence is 14 residues long. The V end was cut by 3 bases, the J end by 3 bases, with 11 bases between. The CDR3: CSASRTGSNEKLFF. The CDR3 DNA follows: TGCAGTGCTAGCCGCACGGGATCTAATGAAAAACTGTTTTTT.

Ten or more counts support this clonotype. This sequence joins TRBV7-9 and TRBJ1-2; TRBD1 aligns across 9 bases. The CDR3 is made up of 17 amino acids. The V and J ends lost 6 bases and 1 base, in that order; junction bases with no gene match: 12. From germline, CDR1 is SEHNR and CDR2 FQNEAQ (reference sequence). This CDR3 is CASRRTGGSHLNYGYTF. Written as DNA, the CDR3 is TGTGCCAGCAGACGTACAGGGGGCTCGCATCTTAACTATGGCTACACCTTC.

This clonotype was picked up many times. This chain uses TRBV4-2 with TRBJ2-2; D call uncertain. The CDR3 runs 15 residues. V lost 3 bases and J 4 bases, leaving 12 bases between the germline ends. Germline CDR1 and CDR2: LGHNA and YNFKEQ. Written as DNA, the CDR3 is TGTGCCAGCAGCCAGCTTCTGGACGGCACCGGGGAGCTGTTTTTT. This codes for CASSQLLDGTGELFF.

This clonotype was observed many times. One junction end disagrees with the germline gene, perhaps due to a read error. The chain is built from TRBV5-1 and TRBJ1-1; maybe TRBD1 (5 bases). The CDR3 covers 12 residues. Germline values: CDR1 SGHRS, CDR2 YFSETQ. This chain's CDR3 is CASSSGGTEAFF. CDR3 bases: TGTGCCAGCAGCTCTGGGGGCACTGAAGCTTTCTTT.

This clonotype appeared many times. V usage is TRBV11-2 and J usage is TRBJ1-1; D is unresolved. Germline assignment: CDR1 SGHAT and CDR2 FQNNGV. Trimming removed 6 bases at V and 0 bases at J, with 8 bases between. The CDR3 totals 13 residues. The CDR3 nucleotides are TGTGCCAGCAGGAATGGAGTGAACACTGAAGCTTTCTTT. Its protein is CASRNGVNTEAFF.